The 18 T cell receptor beta chains given below trace back to one sample, sequenced in a study of T cell repertoires in cytomegalovirus infection. TCRdb recomputed calls from the reads with MiXCR, one row per CDR3 protein. Here the sample spans approximately 300,000 distinct CDR3 sequences, about 27% being singletons. These receptors have no known antigen. The sequencing used cultured PBMCs, collected from culture after CMV antigen stimulation. The receptors originated from a human donor in good health (CMV status not recorded). Some clones in this sample may be carry-over from other donors' samples.

This clonotype showed up many times. This chain joins TRBV7-3 and TRBJ2-1, with TRBD2 matching over 14 bases. The CDR3 sequence is 17 residues long. Germline trimming cut 0 bases from V and 15 bases from J; bases unmatched to any gene: 13. CDR1 and CDR2 (germline): SGHTA, FQGTGA. For the CDR3, the DNA is TGTGCCAGCAGCTTAACGTCCCTCTCAGGACTAGCGGGAGGCTTGTTCTTC. Translating gives CASSLTSLSGLAGGLFF.

The chain couples TRBV7-9 to TRBJ2-2; D unclear. There are 16 residues in the CDR3. CDR1 SEHNR and CDR2 FQNEAQ come from the germline V gene (reference sequence). The ends were cut back, 6 bases at V and 9 bases at J, with 23 bases in the middle. CDR3 sequence reads: CASRRPPMSSDRELFF. The CDR3 DNA follows: TGTGCCAGCAGACGACCCCCTATGTCTTCGGATAGGGAGCTGTTTTTT.

A few counts support this clonotype. The V gene is TRBV7-3, the J gene TRBJ2-1; D not certain. The CDR3 spans 13 residues. V was shortened by 3 bases and J by 6 bases, with 9 bases between the two germline ends. Germline V gives CDR1 SGHTA, CDR2 FQGTGA. CDR3 in amino acids: CASSFAKSNEQFF. DNA for the CDR3: TGTGCCAGCAGCTTTGCCAAGTCCAATGAGCAGTTCTTC.

This clonotype was recorded a few times. V and J are TRBV11-2 and TRBJ1-6; no clear D. Germline V gene lookup returns CDR1 SGHAT and CDR2 FQNNGV. The CDR3 runs to 15 residues. V was shortened by 0 bases and J by 7 bases, with 10 bases between the two germline ends. The CDR3 spells CASSLDRLLNSPLHF. In nucleotides, the CDR3 is TGTGCCAGCAGCTTAGATCGGCTGTTGAATTCACCCCTCCACTTT.

In its sample, this clonotype was seen a few times. The chain couples TRBV6-5 to TRBJ1-1; D is possibly TRBD1 (5 bases). CDR1 and CDR2 (germline): MNHEY, SVGAGI. Trimming cost V 2 bases and J 4 bases, with 17 bases left between them. The CDR3 consists of 16 residues. CDR3 bases: TGTGCCAGCAGTTACCCGGGGACGGCCCAGGGCACTGAAGCTTTCTTT. It is translated as CASSYPGTAQGTEAFF.

In this sample, this clonotype turned up a few times. CDR3: CASSEVTGTAETFDYSNQPQHF. CDR3 DNA: TGTGCCAGCAGTGAAGTAACCGGGACCGCCGAAACATTCGACTATAGCAATCAGCCCCAGCATTTT. J is TRBJ1-5 and V is TRBV6-1; D may be TRBD1 (5 bases). Trimming cost V 1 base and J 0 bases, with 28 bases left between them. Germline CDR1 reads MNHNS; CDR2 reads SASEGT. The CDR3 is 22 residues long.

The chain is built from TRBV11-2 and TRBJ2-5, with TRBD1 identical over 7 bases. The germline V gene has CDR1 SGHAT and CDR2 FQNNGV. This CDR3 has 17 amino acids. V lost 1 base to trimming and J lost 5 bases; unmatched junction nucleotides: 13. CDR3 bases: TGTGCCAGCAGCTTAGGAGGGGGCGACACCCTCGGTGAGACCCAGTACTTC. Translated, it gives CASSLGGGDTLGETQYF.

This clonotype has only a few counts. The V gene is TRBV20-1, the J gene TRBJ2-1; 8 bases are a match to TRBD2. In germline, CDR1 is DFQATT, CDR2 SNEGSKA (reference sequence). The CDR3 loop spans 14 amino acids. The V segment lost 6 bases and the J segment 6 bases; nucleotides outside the gene matches: 10. The DNA for the CDR3 is TGCAGTGCCCCATTCCGGGGGGGGGTCAATGAGCAGTTCTTC. It codes for CSAPFRGGVNEQFF.

CDR3 bases: TGCAGCGTTGTAACAGGGGGTGAAAAACTGTTTTTT. This gives the protein CSVVTGGEKLFF. The chain uses TRBV29-1 and TRBJ1-4; 8 bases fit TRBD1. This CDR3 is 12 amino acids long. V gave up 4 bases and J gave up 7 bases; unmatched junction bases: 2. Germline V gene data show CDR1 as SQVTM and CDR2 as ANQGSEA.

The gene calls are TRBV9 and TRBJ2-2; perhaps TRBD2 as D (5 bases). The CDR3 runs 15 residues. The V end was cut by 0 bases, the J end by 2 bases, with 8 bases between. Germline V gene lookup returns CDR1 SGDLS and CDR2 YYNGEE. The CDR3 region is CASSVASLNTGELFF. CDR3 in DNA: TGTGCCAGCAGCGTAGCTAGCCTTAACACCGGGGAGCTGTTTTTT.

V usage is TRBV27 and J usage is TRBJ1-2; D uncertain. V was shortened by 1 base and J by 4 bases, with 16 bases between the two germline ends. The CDR3 sequence is 16 residues long. Germline V gene sequence: CDR1 MNHEY, CDR2 SMNVEV (reference sequence). The CDR3 DNA reads TGTGCCAGCAGTTTATGGCGGGTGTGGGTCGGCTATGGCTACACCTTC. Translating gives CASSLWRVWVGYGYTF.

This clonotype has a count of ten or more. The chain combines TRBV27 with TRBJ1-2, with D perhaps TRBD1 (5 bases). The V and J ends lost 2 bases and 5 bases respectively, with 9 bases between them. CDR1 is MNHEY and CDR2 is SMNVEV in the germline V gene (reference sequence). The CDR3 has 13 amino acids. The CDR3 DNA reads as TGTGCCAGCAGTTTAAAGGGGAGTTATGGCTACACCTTC. This sequence encodes CASSLKGSYGYTF.

The rearrangement links TRBV20-1 to TRBJ2-3, with 9 bases fitting TRBD2. The germline gives CDR1 DFQATT, CDR2 SNEGSKA (reference sequence). The CDR3 runs to 15 residues. This CDR3 reads CSSVGGRASTDTQYF. CDR3 sequence (DNA): TGCAGCTCGGTGGGCGGGAGGGCTAGCACAGATACGCAGTATTTT.

The chain is built from TRBV7-2 and TRBJ2-5, with 13 bases lining up with TRBD2. Per the germline V gene, CDR1 is SGHTA and CDR2 is FQGNSA. This CDR3 is 17 amino acids long. J was trimmed by 1 base and V by 1 base; bases with no gene match: 3. CDR3: CASSLGTSGGGQETQYF. CDR3 bases: TGTGCCAGCAGCTTAGGAACTAGCGGGGGGGGCCAAGAGACCCAGTACTTC.

In this sample, this clonotype turned up many times. V is TRBV29-1 and J is TRBJ2-3; 10 bases are shared with TRBD2. In germline, CDR1 is SQVTM, CDR2 ANQGSEA. V lost 0 bases to trimming and J lost 4 bases; unmatched junction nucleotides: 10. The length of the CDR3 is 17 residues. CDR3 DNA sequence: TGCAGCGTTGAAGATTCATGGCTAGCGGGAGACCCAGATACGCAGTATTTT. It translates to CSVEDSWLAGDPDTQYF.

The CDR3 nucleotides read TGTGCCAGCAGTCAGGGGACAGGGGTAGTCTACGAGCAGTACTTC. Protein product: CASSQGTGVVYEQYF. This rearrangement joins TRBV6-5 to TRBJ2-7; 10 nucleotides line up with TRBD1. With 5 bases clipped from V and 3 bases from J, the junction kept 7 bases outside the gene matches. Per the germline V gene, CDR1 is MNHEY and CDR2 is SVGAGI. This CDR3 is 15 amino acids long.

There are a few counts of this clonotype. This chain connects TRBV6-2 or TRBV6-3 to TRBJ2-7; no clear D gene. This CDR3 spans 14 amino acids. CDR1 is MNHEY and CDR2 is SVGEGT in the germline V gene. Between the trimmed V and J ends, which lost 2 bases and 3 bases, there was a span of 11 bases. The CDR3 is CASSYRSSLYEQYF. CDR3 sequence (DNA): TGTGCCAGCAGTTACAGGTCCAGCCTCTACGAGCAGTACTTC.

The chain combines TRBV7-2 with TRBJ2-7, with 9 positions matching TRBD2. CDR3 length equals 17 residues. Germline CDR1 and CDR2: SGHTA and FQGNSA. Losses at the gene ends were 2 bases for V and 5 bases for J; bases not matched to a gene: 13. CDR3 in amino acids: CASSLRVGLAGSHEQYF. CDR3 nucleotides: TGTGCCAGCAGCTTAAGAGTAGGGCTAGCGGGATCCCACGAGCAGTACTTC.